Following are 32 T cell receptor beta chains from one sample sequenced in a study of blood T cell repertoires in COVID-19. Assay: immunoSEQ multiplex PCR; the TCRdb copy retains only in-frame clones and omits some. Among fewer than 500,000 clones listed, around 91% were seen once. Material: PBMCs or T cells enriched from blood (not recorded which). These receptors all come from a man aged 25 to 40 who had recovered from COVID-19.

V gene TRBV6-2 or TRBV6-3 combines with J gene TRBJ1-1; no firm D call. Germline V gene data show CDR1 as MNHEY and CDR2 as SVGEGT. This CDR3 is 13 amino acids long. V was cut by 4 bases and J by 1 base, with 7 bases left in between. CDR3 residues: CASSFYGNTEAFF. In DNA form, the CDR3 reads TGTGCCAGCAGTTTTTACGGGAACACTGAAGCTTTCTTT.

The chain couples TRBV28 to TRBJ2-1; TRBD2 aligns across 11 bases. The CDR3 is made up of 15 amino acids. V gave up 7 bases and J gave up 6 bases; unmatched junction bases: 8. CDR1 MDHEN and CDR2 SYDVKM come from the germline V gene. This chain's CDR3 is CASILTSGVRNEQFF. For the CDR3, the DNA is TGTGCCAGCATCCTGACTAGCGGGGTCCGCAATGAGCAGTTCTTC.

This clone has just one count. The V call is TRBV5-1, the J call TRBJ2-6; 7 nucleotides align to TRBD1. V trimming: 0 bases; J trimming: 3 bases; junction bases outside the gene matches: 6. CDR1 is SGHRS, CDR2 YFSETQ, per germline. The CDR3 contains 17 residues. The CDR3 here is CASSLDQGVYGANVLTF. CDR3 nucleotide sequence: TGCGCCAGCAGCTTGGACCAGGGGGTCTATGGGGCCAACGTCCTGACTTTC.

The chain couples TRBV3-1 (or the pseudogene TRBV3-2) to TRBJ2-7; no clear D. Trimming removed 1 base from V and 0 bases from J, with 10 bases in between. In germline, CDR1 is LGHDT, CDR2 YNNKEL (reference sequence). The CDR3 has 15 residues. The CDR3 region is CASSQVGRNSYEQYF. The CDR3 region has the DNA TGTGCCAGCAGCCAAGTAGGCAGGAACTCCTACGAGCAGTACTTC.

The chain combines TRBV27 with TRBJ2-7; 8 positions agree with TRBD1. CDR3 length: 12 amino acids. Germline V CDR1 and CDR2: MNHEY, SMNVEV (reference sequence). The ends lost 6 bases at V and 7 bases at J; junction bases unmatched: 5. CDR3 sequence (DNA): TGTGCCAGCAGCCAGGGGGCGGGGGAGCAGTACTTC. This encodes CASSQGAGEQYF.

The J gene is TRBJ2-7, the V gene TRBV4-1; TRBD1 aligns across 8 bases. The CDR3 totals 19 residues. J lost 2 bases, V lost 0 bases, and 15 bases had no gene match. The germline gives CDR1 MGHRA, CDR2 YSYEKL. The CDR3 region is CASSQELSVRTGWAYEQYF. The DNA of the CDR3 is TGCGCCAGCAGCCAAGAATTATCGGTTCGGACAGGGTGGGCCTACGAGCAGTACTTC.

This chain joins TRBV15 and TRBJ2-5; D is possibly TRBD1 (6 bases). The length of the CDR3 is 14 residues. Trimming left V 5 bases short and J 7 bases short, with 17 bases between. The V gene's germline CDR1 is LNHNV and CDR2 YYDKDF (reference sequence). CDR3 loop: CATSERQGMGTQYF. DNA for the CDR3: TGTGCCACCAGCGAGCGGCAGGGGATGGGGACCCAGTACTTC. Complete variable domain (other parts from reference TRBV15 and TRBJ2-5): DAMVIQNPRYQVTQFGKPVTLSCSQTLNHNVMYWYQQKSSQAPKLLFHYYDKDFNNEADTPDNFQSRRPNTSFCFLDIRSPGLGDTAMYLCATSERQGMGTQYFGPGTRLLVL.

CDR3 DNA sequence: TGTGCCAGCAGCCTGGGGACTTCAGGGGGTGGCGAGCAGTACTTC. Translation gives CASSLGTSGGGEQYF. This rearrangement joins TRBV5-4 to TRBJ2-7; weak D call: TRBD1 (7 bases). Germline CDR1 is SGHNT and CDR2 is YYREEE (reference sequence). This CDR3 spans 15 amino acids. V was cut by 4 bases and J by 6 bases, with 20 bases left in between.

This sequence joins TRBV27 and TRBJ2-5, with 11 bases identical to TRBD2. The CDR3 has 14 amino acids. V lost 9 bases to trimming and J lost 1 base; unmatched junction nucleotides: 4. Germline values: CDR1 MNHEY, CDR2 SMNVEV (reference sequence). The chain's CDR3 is CASSLAGGQETQYF. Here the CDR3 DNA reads TGTGCCAGTTCCCTAGCGGGGGGCCAAGAGACCCAGTACTTC.

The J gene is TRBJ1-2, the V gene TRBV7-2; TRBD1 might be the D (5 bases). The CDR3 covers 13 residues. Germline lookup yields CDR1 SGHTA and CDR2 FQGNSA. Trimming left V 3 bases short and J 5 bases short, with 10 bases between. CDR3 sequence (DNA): TGTGCCAGCAGCTTGTCCGGGGGTTATGGCTACACCTTC. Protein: CASSLSGGYGYTF. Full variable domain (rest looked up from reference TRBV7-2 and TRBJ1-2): GAGVSQSPSNKVTEKGKDVELRCDPISGHTALYWYRQSLGQGLEFLIYFQGNSAPDKSGLPSDRFSAERTGGSVSTLTIQRTQQEDSAVYLCASSLSGGYGYTFGSGTRLTVV.

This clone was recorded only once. CDR3 bases: TGTGCCAGCAGCTCAGACCGGGACAGGGGATACAATGAGCAGTTCTTC. It specifies CASSSDRDRGYNEQFF. The chain employs TRBV11-2 and TRBJ2-1, with 10 nucleotides matching TRBD1. The trim removed 4 bases at V and 4 bases at J, leaving 7 bases unmatched. The CDR3 consists of 16 residues. Per germline, CDR1 SGHAT and CDR2 FQNNGV.

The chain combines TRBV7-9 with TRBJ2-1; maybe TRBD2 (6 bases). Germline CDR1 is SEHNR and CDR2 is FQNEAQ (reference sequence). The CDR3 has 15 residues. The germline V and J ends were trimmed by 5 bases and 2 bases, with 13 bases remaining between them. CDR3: CASSPRTTTYNEQFF. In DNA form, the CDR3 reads TGTGCCAGCAGCCCAAGGACTACCACCTACAATGAGCAGTTCTTC.

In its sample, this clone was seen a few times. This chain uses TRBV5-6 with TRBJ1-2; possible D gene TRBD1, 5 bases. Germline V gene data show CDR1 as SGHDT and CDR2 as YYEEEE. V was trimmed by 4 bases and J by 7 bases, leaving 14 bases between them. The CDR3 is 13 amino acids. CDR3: CASSLESRGGYTF. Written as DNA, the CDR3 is TGTGCCAGCAGCCTGGAATCAAGGGGTGGCTACACCTTC.

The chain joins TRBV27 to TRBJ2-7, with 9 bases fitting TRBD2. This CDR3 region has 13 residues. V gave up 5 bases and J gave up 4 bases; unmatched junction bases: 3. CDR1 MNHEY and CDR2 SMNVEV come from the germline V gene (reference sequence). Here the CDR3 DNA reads TGTGCCAGCAGTATAGCGGGAGTGTACGAGCAGTACTTC. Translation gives CASSIAGVYEQYF.

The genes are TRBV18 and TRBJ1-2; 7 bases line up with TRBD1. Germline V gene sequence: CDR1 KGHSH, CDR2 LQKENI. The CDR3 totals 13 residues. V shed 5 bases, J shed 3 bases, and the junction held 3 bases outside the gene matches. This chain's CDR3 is CASSGQGDYGYTF. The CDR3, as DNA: TGTGCCAGCTCAGGCCAGGGGGACTATGGCTACACCTTC.

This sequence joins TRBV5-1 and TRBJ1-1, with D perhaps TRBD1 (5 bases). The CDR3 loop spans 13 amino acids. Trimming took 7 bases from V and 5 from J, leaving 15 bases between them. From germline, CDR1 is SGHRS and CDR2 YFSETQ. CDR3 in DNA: TGCGCCAGCTGCCGGGGGGTCGGAACTGAAGCTTTCTTT. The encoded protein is CASCRGVGTEAFF.

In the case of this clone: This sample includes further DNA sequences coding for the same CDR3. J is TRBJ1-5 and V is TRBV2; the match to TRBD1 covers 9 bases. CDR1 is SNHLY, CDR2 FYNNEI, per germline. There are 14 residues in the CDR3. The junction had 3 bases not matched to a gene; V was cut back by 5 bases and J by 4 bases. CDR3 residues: CASSSGQGNQPQHF. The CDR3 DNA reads TGTGCCAGCAGTTCGGGACAGGGTAATCAGCCCCAGCATTTT.

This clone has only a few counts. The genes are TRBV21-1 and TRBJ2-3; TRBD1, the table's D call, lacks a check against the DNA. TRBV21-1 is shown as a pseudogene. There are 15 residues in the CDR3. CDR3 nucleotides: TGTGCCAGCGAGACCCCGGGACAGCGAACAGATACGCAGTATTTT. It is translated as CASETPGQRTDTQYF.

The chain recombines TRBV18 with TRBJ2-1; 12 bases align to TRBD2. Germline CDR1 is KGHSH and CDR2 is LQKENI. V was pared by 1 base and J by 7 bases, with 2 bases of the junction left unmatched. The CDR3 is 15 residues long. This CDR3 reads CASSPLTSGSNEQFF. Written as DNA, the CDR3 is TGTGCCAGCTCACCACTGACTAGCGGGAGTAATGAGCAGTTCTTC.

CDR3 nucleotides: TGCGCCAGCAGCTTGCCGGACTCATTGCAGTTCTTC. Protein: CASSLPDSLQFF. This chain connects TRBV5-1 to TRBJ2-1, with a possible D match to TRBD2 (5 bases). Germline V lookup: CDR1 SGHRS, CDR2 YFSETQ. CDR3 length equals 12 residues. V was trimmed by 1 base and J by 12 bases, leaving 11 bases between them.

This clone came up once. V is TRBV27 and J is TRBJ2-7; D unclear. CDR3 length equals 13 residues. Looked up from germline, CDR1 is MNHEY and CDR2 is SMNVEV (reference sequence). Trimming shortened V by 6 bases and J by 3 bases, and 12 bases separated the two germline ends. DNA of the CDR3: TGTGCCAGCAGACCTCAGTACCACTACGAGCAGTACTTC. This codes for CASRPQYHYEQYF.

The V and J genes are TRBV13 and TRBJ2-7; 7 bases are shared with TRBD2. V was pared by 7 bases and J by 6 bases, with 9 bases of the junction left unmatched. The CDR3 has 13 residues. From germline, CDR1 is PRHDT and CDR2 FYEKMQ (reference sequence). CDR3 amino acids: CASISRGSGEQYF. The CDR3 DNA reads TGTGCCAGCATATCTCGCGGGAGTGGCGAGCAGTACTTC.

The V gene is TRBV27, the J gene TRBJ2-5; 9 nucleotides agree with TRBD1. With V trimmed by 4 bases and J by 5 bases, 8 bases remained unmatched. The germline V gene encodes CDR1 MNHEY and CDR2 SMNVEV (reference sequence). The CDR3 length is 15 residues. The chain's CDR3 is CASSYRDREGETQYF. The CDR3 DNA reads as TGTGCCAGCAGTTACCGGGACAGGGAGGGGGAGACCCAGTACTTC.

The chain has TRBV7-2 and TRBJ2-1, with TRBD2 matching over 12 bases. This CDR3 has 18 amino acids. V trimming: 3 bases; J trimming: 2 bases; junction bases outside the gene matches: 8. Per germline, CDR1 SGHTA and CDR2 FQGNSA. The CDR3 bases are TGTGCCAGCAGCTTGGACGGACTAGCGGGACCCACCTACAATGAGCAGTTCTTC. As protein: CASSLDGLAGPTYNEQFF.

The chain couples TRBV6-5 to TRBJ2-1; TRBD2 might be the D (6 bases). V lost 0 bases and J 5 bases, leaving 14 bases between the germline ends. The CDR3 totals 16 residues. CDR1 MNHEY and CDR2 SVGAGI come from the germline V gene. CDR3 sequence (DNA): TGTGCCAGCAGTTACTCTGCCGGGAGCAGACACAATGAGCAGTTCTTC. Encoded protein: CASSYSAGSRHNEQFF.

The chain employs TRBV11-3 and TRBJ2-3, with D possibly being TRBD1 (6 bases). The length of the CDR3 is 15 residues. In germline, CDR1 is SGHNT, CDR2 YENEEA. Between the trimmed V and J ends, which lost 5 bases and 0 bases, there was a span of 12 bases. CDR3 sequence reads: CASSQARGSTDTQYF. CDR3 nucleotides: TGTGCCAGCAGCCAAGCGAGGGGGAGCACAGATACGCAGTATTTT.

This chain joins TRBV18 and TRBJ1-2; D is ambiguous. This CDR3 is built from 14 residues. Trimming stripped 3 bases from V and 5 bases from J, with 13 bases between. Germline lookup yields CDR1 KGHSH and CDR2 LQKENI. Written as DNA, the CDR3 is TGTGCCAGCTCACCTTCAGGCCTGGCGTATGGCTACACCTTC. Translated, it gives CASSPSGLAYGYTF.

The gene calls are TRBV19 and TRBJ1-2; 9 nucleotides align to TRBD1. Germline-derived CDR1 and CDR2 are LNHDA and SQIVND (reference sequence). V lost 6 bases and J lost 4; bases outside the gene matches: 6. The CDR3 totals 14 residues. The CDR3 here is CASRGTGTSYGYTF. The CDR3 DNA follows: TGTGCCAGTAGGGGGACAGGGACCTCCTATGGCTACACCTTC.

As DNA, the CDR3 is TGTGCCAGCAGTCAATCTAGTGGGCGGGAGGTGAGCAATGAGCAGTTCTTC. Translating it yields CASSQSSGREVSNEQFF. This chain links TRBV27 with TRBJ2-1; 8 bases are a match to TRBD2. Germline CDR1 MNHEY, CDR2 SMNVEV (reference sequence). The CDR3 consists of 17 residues. Germline trimming cut 5 bases from V and 6 bases from J; bases unmatched to any gene: 15.

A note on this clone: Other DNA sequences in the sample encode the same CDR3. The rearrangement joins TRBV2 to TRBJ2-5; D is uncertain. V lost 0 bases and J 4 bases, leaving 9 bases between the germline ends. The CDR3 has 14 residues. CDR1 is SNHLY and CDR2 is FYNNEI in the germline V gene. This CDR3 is CASSEALPGETQYF. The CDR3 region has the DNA TGTGCCAGCAGTGAAGCGCTTCCGGGAGAGACCCAGTACTTC.

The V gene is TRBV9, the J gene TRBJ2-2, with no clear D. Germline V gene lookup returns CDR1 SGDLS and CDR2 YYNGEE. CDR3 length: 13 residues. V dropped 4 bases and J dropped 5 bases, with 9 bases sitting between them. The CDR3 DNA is TGTGCCAGCAGCCCCCCGAGAACCGGGGAGCTGTTTTTT. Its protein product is CASSPPRTGELFF. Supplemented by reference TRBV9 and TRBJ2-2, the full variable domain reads DSGVTQTPKHLITATGQRVTLRCSPRSGDLSVYWYQQSLDQGLQFLIQYYNGEERAKGNILERFSAQQFPDLHSELNLSSLELGDSALYFCASSPPRTGELFFGEGSRLTVL.

The CDR3 region is CASSIATPSGANVLTF. The CDR3 DNA sequence: TGTGCCAGTAGTATAGCGACACCTTCTGGGGCCAACGTCCTGACTTTC. The genes are TRBV19 and TRBJ2-6; D gene ambiguous. The CDR3 contains 16 residues. Trimming left V 1 base short and J 1 base short, with 8 bases between. Germline V CDR1 and CDR2: LNHDA, SQIVND (reference sequence).